This T cell receptor (beta chain) was sequenced in a study of blood T cell repertoires in COVID-19. Background on the study: PBMCs, B-cell-depleted T cells, or T cells provided the cDNA or gDNA that made up the material.

Assay used: immunoSEQ multiplex PCR; TCRdb lists only in-frame clones, some missing. The table has about 190,000 clones, roughly 77% seen once; the top ten hold less than 20%. Deletions cut 5 bases from V and 4 bases from J, with 16 bases between. This CDR3 region has 15 residues. Per the germline V gene, CDR1 is SGHRS and CDR2 is YFSETQ. Participants came from roughly 25 US areas, aged roughly 18 to 89 years. Assignments of participants to cohorts depended upon their own reported clinical history. This chain uses TRBV5-1 with TRBJ2-1; D is undetermined. Sequencing was carried out using PBMCs or T cells enriched from blood (not recorded which). This clonotype originated in a woman aged 45-60 years with acute COVID-19. The CDR3 reads CASSEVAATYNEQFF. In nucleotides, the CDR3 is TGCGCCAGCAGTGAGGTTGCAGCAACTTACAATGAGCAGTTCTTC.